The 23 T cell receptor beta chains below all came from one sample that was sequenced in a study of T cell responses to AZD1222 COVID-19 vaccine. Measured with immunoSEQ multiplex PCR; TCRdb has only the in-frame clones, and not every one. The sample contains over 90,000 clones, about 87% of which appear only once. The material sequenced was peripheral blood, taken on day 0 of AZD1222 vaccination. These receptors originate from an adult in good health.

The chain recombines TRBV28 with TRBJ1-5; TRBD1 aligns across 7 bases. Germline CDR1 is MDHEN and CDR2 is SYDVKM. Unmatched junction bases numbered 7, after V lost 5 bases and J lost 3 bases. This CDR3 is built from 15 residues. The CDR3 nucleotides read TGTGCCAGCAGTGCGAGTCAGGGGGTCAATCAGCCCCAGCATTTT. This sequence encodes CASSASQGVNQPQHF. Variable domain in full (rest from reference TRBV28 and TRBJ1-5): DVKVTQSSRYLVKRTGEKVFLECVQDMDHENMFWYRQDPGLGLRLIYFSYDVKMKEKGDIPEGYSVSREKKERFSLILESASTNQTSMYLCASSASQGVNQPQHFGDGTRLSIL.

This clone was recorded once. This sequence joins TRBV10-3 and TRBJ2-1; 8 bases line up with TRBD2. There are 16 residues in the CDR3. After removal of 2 bases from V and 4 bases from J, the junction contained 7 bases not matched to a gene. The V gene's germline CDR1 is ENHRY and CDR2 SYGVKD. Here the CDR3 DNA reads TGTGCCATCAGTGAGAGTTTGCGGGAGGCATACAATGAGCAGTTCTTC. Its translation: CAISESLREAYNEQFF.

This rearrangement joins TRBV18 to TRBJ2-1; 11 bases line up with TRBD2. The CDR3 is 16 residues long. Losses at the gene ends were 1 base for V and 3 bases for J; bases not matched to a gene: 2. Per germline, CDR1 KGHSH and CDR2 LQKENI. The CDR3 coding sequence is TGTGCCAGCTCACCACGACTAGCGGGGAGCTACAATGAGCAGTTCTTC. It translates to CASSPRLAGSYNEQFF.

This chain joins TRBV7-6 and TRBJ2-1; 12 nucleotides align to TRBD2. In germline, CDR1 is SGHVS, CDR2 FNYEAQ. The V segment lost 5 bases and the J segment 2 bases; nucleotides outside the gene matches: 4. CDR3 size: 16 residues. The DNA for the CDR3 is TGTGCCAGCAGCGCCGGACTAGCGGGGCCCTACAATGAGCAGTTCTTC. Protein product: CASSAGLAGPYNEQFF.

The chain combines TRBV28 with TRBJ1-5; D unclear. V was pared by 3 bases and J by 6 bases, with 18 bases between. This CDR3 is built from 16 residues. Germline CDR1 MDHEN, CDR2 SYDVKM. The CDR3 region has the DNA TGTGCCAGCAGTTTGGGGATGGGTATAGCAGGTCAGCCCCAGCATTTT. This codes for CASSLGMGIAGQPQHF.

V is TRBV4-3 and J is TRBJ2-1; 8 bases line up with TRBD1. CDR3 size: 16 residues. The trim removed 2 bases at V and 3 bases at J, leaving 6 bases unmatched. Germline loops: CDR1 LGHNA, CDR2 YSLEER. Here the CDR3 reads CASSQRPTGVYNEQFF. CDR3 coding DNA: TGCGCCAGCAGCCAACGACCGACAGGGGTCTACAATGAGCAGTTCTTC.

The rearrangement uses TRBV7-8 and TRBJ1-2; perhaps TRBD1 as D (5 bases). Germline-derived CDR1 and CDR2 are SGHVS and FQNEAQ. CDR3 size: 16 residues. With 4 bases removed from V and 4 bases from J, the gap between germline ends came to 19 bases. The CDR3 DNA follows: TGTGCCAGCAGCTCTAGGATAGACAGCGAGGGCTATGGCTACACCTTC. This encodes CASSSRIDSEGYGYTF.

This clone was recorded once. This chain connects TRBV24-1 to TRBJ2-1; D gene ambiguous. V was trimmed by 2 bases and J by 4 bases, leaving 11 bases between them. CDR1 KGHDR and CDR2 SFDVKD come from the germline V gene. The CDR3 runs 15 residues. This chain's CDR3 is CATSDYTDPYNEQFF. CDR3 coding DNA: TGTGCCACCAGTGATTACACGGACCCTTACAATGAGCAGTTCTTC.

This chain joins TRBV7-9 and TRBJ2-3, with 8 bases aligning to TRBD1. Germline assignment: CDR1 SEHNR and CDR2 FQNEAQ (reference sequence). V gave up 5 bases and J gave up 8 bases; unmatched junction bases: 6. The CDR3 covers 13 residues. CDR3 in DNA: TGTGCCAGCAGCCCGACAGGGGTTTCTACGCAGTATTTT. Encoded protein: CASSPTGVSTQYF.

This chain links TRBV5-4 with TRBJ1-4; 7 bases map to TRBD1. This CDR3 is 17 amino acids long. CDR1 is SGHNT and CDR2 is YYREEE in the germline V gene (reference sequence). V dropped 0 bases and J dropped 4; count of bases not matched to a gene: 9. The CDR3 DNA reads TGTGCCAGCAGCTTGGCAGCAGGGGGGAACCTTAATGAAAAACTGTTTTTT. Translated: CASSLAAGGNLNEKLFF.

In this sample, this clone turned up a few times. The V gene is TRBV18, the J gene TRBJ2-5, with D tentatively TRBD1 (5 bases). The CDR3 sequence is 14 residues long. The ends were cut back, 8 bases at V and 3 bases at J, with 16 bases in the middle. Germline V gives CDR1 KGHSH, CDR2 LQKENI. This CDR3 reads CASLLTGSEETQYF. For the CDR3, the DNA is TGTGCCAGCCTCCTAACAGGTTCCGAAGAGACCCAGTACTTC.

The chain couples TRBV28 to TRBJ1-6; 10 positions match TRBD1. The CDR3 contains 14 residues. The V segment lost 5 bases and the J segment 10 bases; nucleotides outside the gene matches: 5. Germline V gives CDR1 MDHEN, CDR2 SYDVKM. CDR3 region: CASSQGTGDSPLHF. For the CDR3, the DNA is TGTGCCAGCAGTCAAGGGACAGGGGACTCACCCCTCCACTTT.

This clone was found once. Different DNA sequences within this sample yield the same CDR3. The chain combines TRBV5-1 with TRBJ1-3, with D uncertain. The V end was cut by 1 base, the J end by 0 bases, with 8 bases between. This CDR3 contains 15 residues. Germline V lookup: CDR1 SGHRS, CDR2 YFSETQ. CDR3: CASSLSGNSGNTIYF. CDR3 DNA sequence: TGCGCCAGCAGCTTGTCCGGGAACTCTGGAAACACCATATATTTT.

The chain employs TRBV11-3 and TRBJ1-4, with D possibly matching TRBD1 (5 bases). Germline V gene lookup returns CDR1 SGHNT and CDR2 YENEEA. The CDR3 spans 16 residues. With 4 bases removed from V and 5 bases from J, the gap between germline ends came to 17 bases. The CDR3 sequence is CASSYPPTGLNEKLFF. DNA of the CDR3: TGTGCCAGCAGCTACCCCCCAACAGGCCTCAATGAAAAACTGTTTTTT.

The chain links TRBV5-1 to TRBJ2-1, with D perhaps TRBD1 or TRBD2 (5 bases each). Germline-derived CDR1 and CDR2 are SGHRS and YFSETQ. The CDR3 is made up of 16 amino acids. V was trimmed by 1 base and J by 9 bases, leaving 20 bases between them. CDR3 amino acids: CASSLSGLTSRGEQFF. DNA for the CDR3: TGCGCCAGCAGCTTGTCGGGGCTTACTTCACGTGGTGAGCAGTTCTTC.

The J gene is TRBJ1-2, the V gene TRBV6-2 or TRBV6-3, with D unresolved. The CDR3 has 13 residues. The germline V and J ends were trimmed by 4 bases and 3 bases, with 9 bases remaining between them. Germline lookup yields CDR1 MNHEY and CDR2 SVGEGT. The CDR3 reads CASSSGVDYGYTF. CDR3 nucleotide sequence: TGTGCCAGCAGTTCCGGGGTTGACTATGGCTACACCTTC.

V usage is TRBV30 and J usage is TRBJ1-2; no firm D call. Germline loops: CDR1 GTSNPN, CDR2 SVGIG (reference sequence). There are 14 residues in the CDR3. Trimming cost V 0 bases and J 7 bases, with 15 bases left between them. CDR3 loop: CAWSVSRNSGGYTF. DNA of the CDR3: TGTGCCTGGAGTGTGTCCAGGAATAGTGGTGGCTACACCTTC.

This chain links TRBV30 with TRBJ2-1; D gene uncertain. V was clipped by 6 bases and J by 3 bases, with 9 bases between them. The CDR3 extends over 12 amino acids. From germline, CDR1 is GTSNPN and CDR2 SVGIG (reference sequence). The CDR3 here is CACGRSYNEQFF. CDR3 sequence (DNA): TGTGCCTGCGGGCGGAGCTACAATGAGCAGTTCTTC.

This sequence joins TRBV10-3 and TRBJ1-1; D gene unclear. Looked up from germline, CDR1 is ENHRY and CDR2 is SYGVKD. The CDR3 length is 11 residues. V lost 0 bases and J 8 bases, leaving 4 bases between the germline ends. The CDR3 sequence: CAISESREAFF. The CDR3 DNA reads as TGTGCCATCAGTGAGTCGAGGGAAGCTTTCTTT.

This chain connects TRBV12-5 to TRBJ2-5; D ambiguous. V was clipped by 6 bases and J by 5 bases, with 10 bases between them. The germline V gene encodes CDR1 LGHNT and CDR2 FRNRAP. The CDR3 covers 12 residues. The CDR3 bases are TGTGCTAGTGGCCAATTGAGGGAGACCCAGTACTTC. Translation gives CASGQLRETQYF.

The genes are TRBV28 and TRBJ1-4; the D gene is possibly TRBD1 (5 bases). Germline CDR1 reads MDHEN; CDR2 reads SYDVKM. Trimming left V 4 bases short and J 5 bases short, with 14 bases between. This CDR3 contains 15 residues. The CDR3 protein is CASSSTGAPNEKLFF. The DNA for the CDR3 is TGTGCCAGCAGTTCCACAGGCGCCCCCAATGAAAAACTGTTTTTT.

The CDR3, as DNA: TGCGCCAGCAGCTTGCTTCCAGGGACTAGCGTCAATGAGCAGTTCTTC. Translating gives CASSLLPGTSVNEQFF. The chain is built from TRBV5-1 and TRBJ2-1; 10 nucleotides align to TRBD2. CDR3 length: 16 residues. Trimming cost V 1 base and J 6 bases; bases outside gene matches: 7. Germline CDR1 SGHRS, CDR2 YFSETQ.

This chain links TRBV7-2 with TRBJ2-7, with 10 bases identical to TRBD2. The CDR3 is 15 amino acids. Looked up from germline, CDR1 is SGHTA and CDR2 is FQGNSA. V dropped 2 bases and J dropped 4; count of bases not matched to a gene: 5. The CDR3 sequence is CASSLRAGGQYEQYF. CDR3 sequence (DNA): TGTGCCAGCAGCTTAAGAGCGGGAGGGCAATACGAGCAGTACTTC.